The 22 T cell receptor beta chains presented below share a single source sample, sequenced in a study of cytomegalovirus exposure and HLA in healthy donors. Researchers ran the PCR with 60 Vbeta and 13 Jbeta primers. Profiled with immunoSEQ multiplex PCR; TCRdb holds only in-frame clones, not every one. The profile shows around 100,000 clones, roughly 80% of them singletons. Sequencing input: PBMCs. These receptors all come from a female donor in good health and CMV-seropositive.

V gene TRBV4-2 combines with J gene TRBJ1-2; D is perhaps TRBD1 (5 bases). The V and J ends lost 1 base and 6 bases respectively, with 12 bases between them. The CDR3 consists of 14 residues. Germline V CDR1 and CDR2: LGHNA, YNFKEQ. CDR3 protein: CASSQATGFDGYTF. In nucleotides, the CDR3 is TGTGCCAGCAGCCAAGCTACAGGATTCGATGGCTACACCTTC.

The chain has TRBV6-5 and TRBJ2-7; a weak D match, TRBD1 (6 bases). Germline V gene sequence: CDR1 MNHEY, CDR2 SVGAGI. The CDR3 is 13 amino acids. V was cut by 6 bases and J by 6 bases, with 15 bases left in between. The CDR3 region has the DNA TGTGCCAGCAGCCAGAACAGGGACGGCGAGCAGTACTTC. It encodes CASSQNRDGEQYF.

The chain has TRBV30 and TRBJ1-1; no clear D gene. The germline V and J ends were trimmed by 0 bases and 6 bases, with 11 bases remaining between them. The germline gives CDR1 GTSNPN, CDR2 SVGIG (reference sequence). The length of the CDR3 is 13 residues. The CDR3: CAWSVGGKAEAFF. The DNA of the CDR3 is TGTGCCTGGAGTGTCGGAGGGAAGGCTGAAGCTTTCTTT.

CDR3 amino acids: CSARLAGSTDTQYF. CDR3 bases: TGCAGCGCCCGACTAGCGGGGAGCACAGATACGCAGTATTTT. This chain links TRBV29-1 with TRBJ2-3, with 11 nucleotides matching TRBD2. This CDR3 has 14 amino acids. V trimming: 7 bases; J trimming: 0 bases; junction bases outside the gene matches: 3. Germline values: CDR1 SQVTM, CDR2 ANQGSEA.

This clone has just a few counts. The chain is built from TRBV5-5 and TRBJ1-2; 8 bases map to TRBD1. V was pared by 2 bases and J by 7 bases, with 13 bases of the junction left unmatched. Germline lookup yields CDR1 SGHKS and CDR2 YYEKEE (reference sequence). The CDR3 covers 16 residues. The CDR3 DNA follows: TGTGCCAGCAGCTTATCGGGTTGGGACAGGTTAGGTGGCTACACCTTC. This sequence encodes CASSLSGWDRLGGYTF.

J is TRBJ2-1 and V is TRBV28, with 13 bases matching TRBD2. Germline lookup yields CDR1 MDHEN and CDR2 SYDVKM. The CDR3 covers 23 residues. The V segment lost 6 bases and the J segment 0 bases; nucleotides outside the gene matches: 23. This CDR3 is CASSPRRGRGGLAGPSSYNEQFF. As DNA, the CDR3 is TGTGCCAGCAGCCCCCGGCGGGGCAGGGGGGGACTAGCGGGACCCAGCTCCTACAATGAGCAGTTCTTC. The complete variable domain, with remaining parts taken from reference TRBV28 and TRBJ2-1, reads DVKVTQSSRYLVKRTGEKVFLECVQDMDHENMFWYRQDPGLGLRLIYFSYDVKMKEKGDIPEGYSVSREKKERFSLILESASTNQTSMYLCASSPRRGRGGLAGPSSYNEQFFGPGTRLTVL.

The J gene is TRBJ2-3, the V gene TRBV6-5, with 9 bases matching TRBD2. The CDR3 has 15 residues. V lost 2 bases, J lost 6 bases, and 6 bases stayed unmatched. CDR1 and CDR2 from the germline V gene are MNHEY and SVGAGI. The CDR3 sequence: CASSYTSGGRDTQYF. The CDR3 region has the DNA TGTGCCAGCAGTTACACAAGCGGGGGGAGGGATACGCAGTATTTT.

The chain links TRBV6-1 to TRBJ2-1; TRBD2 matches 13 bases. This CDR3 contains 18 residues. Germline V gene lookup returns CDR1 MNHNS and CDR2 SASEGT. The V segment lost 4 bases and the J segment 4 bases; nucleotides outside the gene matches: 10. For the CDR3, the DNA is TGTGCCAGCAGTGTGTCCTCCGGGGGACTAGCGGGGTACAATGAGCAGTTCTTC. This gives the protein CASSVSSGGLAGYNEQFF.

The chain combines TRBV5-5 with TRBJ1-5; D remains unclear. Germline CDR1 is SGHKS and CDR2 is YYEKEE (reference sequence). Trimming cost V 0 bases and J 6 bases, with 22 bases left between them. This CDR3 region has 18 residues. The CDR3 region has the DNA TGTGCCAGCAGCTTGGCAGTGCGTGGTGGGGAGTTAGGTCAGCCCCAGCATTTT. Residues: CASSLAVRGGELGQPQHF. The variable domain in full, completed from reference TRBV5-5 and TRBJ1-5, reads DAGVTQSPTHLIKTRGQQVTLRCSPISGHKSVSWYQQVLGQGPQFIFQYYEKEERGRGNFPDRFSARQFPNYSSELNVNALLLGDSALYLCASSLAVRGGELGQPQHFGDGTRLSIL.

The chain joins TRBV4-2 to TRBJ1-2; weak D call: TRBD1 (5 bases). From germline, CDR1 is LGHNA and CDR2 YNFKEQ. V was trimmed by 0 bases and J by 4 bases, leaving 15 bases between them. The CDR3 loop spans 16 amino acids. As DNA, the CDR3 is TGTGCCAGCAGCCAAGAGGGGGGACTGAACGTCTATGGCTACACCTTC. Translation gives CASSQEGGLNVYGYTF.

This chain uses TRBV4-3 with TRBJ2-7; 7 nucleotides align to TRBD1. V shed 2 bases, J shed 2 bases, and the junction held 9 bases outside the gene matches. CDR1 and CDR2 from the germline V gene are LGHNA and YSLEER. CDR3 length: 16 amino acids. The CDR3 reads CASSQNTGANTYEQYF. The DNA for the CDR3 is TGCGCCAGCAGCCAAAACACAGGGGCGAACACCTACGAGCAGTACTTC.

V gene TRBV6-1 combines with J gene TRBJ2-2; D is perhaps TRBD2 (5 bases). Per the germline V gene, CDR1 is MNHNS and CDR2 is SASEGT. V was shortened by 11 bases and J by 6 bases, with 22 bases between the two germline ends. The CDR3 totals 15 residues. CDR3 amino acids: CAVSPRGIVSGELFF. The CDR3 nucleotides read TGTGCCGTCTCACCACGGGGTATTGTCTCCGGGGAGCTGTTTTTT.

Only a few counts were recorded for this clone. This same CDR3 is encoded by further DNA sequences in the sample. The CDR3: CASTTMGQVGEKLFF. For the CDR3, the DNA is TGTGCCAGCACTACCATGGGGCAGGTCGGTGAAAAACTGTTTTTT. The chain uses TRBV2 and TRBJ1-4; TRBD1 might be the D (5 bases). Trimming took 7 bases from V and 7 from J, leaving 19 bases between them. Germline V gene lookup returns CDR1 SNHLY and CDR2 FYNNEI. The CDR3 contains 15 residues.

The V and J genes are TRBV28 and TRBJ1-5, with TRBD1 matching over 7 bases. The CDR3 loop spans 16 amino acids. Germline V CDR1 and CDR2: MDHEN, SYDVKM. J was trimmed by 9 bases and V by 7 bases; bases with no gene match: 18. The CDR3 bases are TGTGCCAGCACCCCTGGGGGACAGCTTCCAACGATGCCCCAGCATTTT. Protein product: CASTPGGQLPTMPQHF.

The V gene is TRBV19, the J gene TRBJ2-7; D might be TRBD2 (6 bases). Germline CDR1 reads LNHDA; CDR2 reads SQIVND (reference sequence). Trimming removed 4 bases at V and 6 bases at J, with 13 bases between. This CDR3 has 13 residues. CDR3 in DNA: TGTGCCAGTAGTAGGCTAGCGCCCGGCGAGCAGTACTTC. Protein: CASSRLAPGEQYF.

V and J are TRBV25-1 and TRBJ2-4; 10 nucleotides line up with TRBD1. The J segment lost 6 bases and the V segment lost 6 bases, leaving 5 bases of the junction unmatched. Germline assignment: CDR1 MGHDK and CDR2 SYGVNS. The CDR3 contains 14 residues. CDR3 DNA sequence: TGTGCCAGCAGCAGACAGGGGGCTGGAAACATTCAGTACTTC. It specifies CASSRQGAGNIQYF. Full variable domain (missing parts from reference TRBV25-1 and TRBJ2-4): EADIYQTPRYLVIGTGKKITLECSQTMGHDKMYWYQQDPGMELHLIHYSYGVNSTEKGDLSSESTVSRIRTEHFPLTLESARPSHTSQYLCASSRQGAGNIQYFGAGTRLSVL.

Only one count was recorded for this clone. The rearrangement uses TRBV7-2 and TRBJ1-2, with D unclear. Trimming pared 3 bases from V and 7 bases from J, leaving 12 bases between. The germline V gene has CDR1 SGHTA and CDR2 FQGNSA. The CDR3 spans 13 residues. CDR3 DNA: TGTGCCAGCAGCTTCGCCCAGCGAGGTGGCTACACCTTC. Protein sequence: CASSFAQRGGYTF. Drawing the rest from reference TRBV7-2 and TRBJ1-2, the complete variable domain is GAGVSQSPSNKVTEKGKDVELRCDPISGHTALYWYRQSLGQGLEFLIYFQGNSAPDKSGLPSDRFSAERTGGSVSTLTIQRTQQEDSAVYLCASSFAQRGGYTFGSGTRLTVV.

J is TRBJ2-7 and V is TRBV4-3, with unresolved D. The CDR3 has 13 amino acids. Trimming took 3 bases from V and 3 from J, leaving 9 bases between them. Looked up from germline, CDR1 is LGHNA and CDR2 is YSLEER. In DNA form, the CDR3 reads TGCGCCAGCAGCCAGTCGACTGGCTACGAGCAGTACTTC. This codes for CASSQSTGYEQYF.

The chain joins TRBV5-1 to TRBJ2-5; TRBD1 aligns across 8 bases. This CDR3 region has 16 residues. J gave up 5 bases and V 4 bases, and 13 bases lay outside the gene matches. Germline loops: CDR1 SGHRS, CDR2 YFSETQ. CDR3 nucleotide sequence: TGCGCCAGCAGCCCCGGGGCAGGGGGCAGTCCGGAGACCCAGTACTTC. It codes for CASSPGAGGSPETQYF.

The J gene is TRBJ2-7, the V gene TRBV7-8; weak D call: TRBD1 (5 bases). Trimming left V 1 base short and J 2 bases short, with 9 bases between. The CDR3 extends over 14 amino acids. Per the germline V gene, CDR1 is SGHVS and CDR2 is FQNEAQ. The CDR3 coding sequence is TGTGCCAGCAGCTTAGGTACAGGACCCTACGAGCAGTACTTC. It translates to CASSLGTGPYEQYF. The variable domain in full, completed from reference TRBV7-8 and TRBJ2-7, reads GAGVSQSPRYKVAKRGQDVALRCDPISGHVSLFWYQQALGQGPEFLTYFQNEAQLDKSGLPSDRFFAERPEGSVSTLKIQRTQQEDSAVYLCASSLGTGPYEQYFGPGTRLTVT.

This chain links TRBV29-1 with TRBJ1-2; D ambiguous. With 3 bases removed from V and 8 bases from J, the gap between germline ends came to 13 bases. This CDR3 is built from 12 residues. Germline CDR1 SQVTM, CDR2 ANQGSEA. The CDR3 protein is CSVDFFSRGYTF. In nucleotides, the CDR3 is TGCAGCGTTGACTTTTTCTCGCGGGGCTACACCTTC.

V is TRBV5-1 and J is TRBJ2-5; maybe TRBD2 (6 bases). The CDR3 length is 15 residues. The V end was cut by 2 bases, the J end by 5 bases, with 16 bases between. Germline assignment: CDR1 SGHRS and CDR2 YFSETQ. CDR3 coding DNA: TGCGCCAGCAGCTTCCAAGAAAAGCGGGCCGAGACCCAGTACTTC. Translating it yields CASSFQEKRAETQYF.